This T cell receptor beta chain was captured by sequencing in a study of blood T cells in healthy people across ages. V shed 5 bases and J shed 6 bases, with 17 bases lying between them. The germline CDR1 and CDR2 sequences are SEHNR and FQNEAQ (reference sequence). CDR3 length: 16 amino acids. A second roughly 6 to 12 cycle PCR used barcoded and J-beta primers. TCRdb reanalysed the 5' RACE reads using MiXCR and keeps one entry per CDR3 protein. The repertoire consists of hundreds of thousands of distinct CDR3 sequences, with 29% occurring once and the leading ten covering roughly 17%. This clonotype was counted between two and nine times.

The sequencing input was blood. V usage is TRBV7-9 and J usage is TRBJ1-6, with a possible D match to TRBD1 (6 bases). The clonotype comes from a woman of 80 years or more in good health. The CDR3 DNA reads as TGTGCCAGCAGCCCTTCGGCCGGGACAACTAATTCACCCCTCCACTTT. This sequence encodes CASSPSAGTTNSPLHF. The variable domain in full, with the rest retrieved from reference TRBV7-9 and TRBJ1-6, is DTGVSQNPRHKITKRGQNVTFRCDPISEHNRLYWYRQTLGQGPEFLTYFQNEAQLEKSRLLSDRFSAERPKGSFSTLEIQRTEQGDSAMYLCASSPSAGTTNSPLHFGNGTRLTVT.